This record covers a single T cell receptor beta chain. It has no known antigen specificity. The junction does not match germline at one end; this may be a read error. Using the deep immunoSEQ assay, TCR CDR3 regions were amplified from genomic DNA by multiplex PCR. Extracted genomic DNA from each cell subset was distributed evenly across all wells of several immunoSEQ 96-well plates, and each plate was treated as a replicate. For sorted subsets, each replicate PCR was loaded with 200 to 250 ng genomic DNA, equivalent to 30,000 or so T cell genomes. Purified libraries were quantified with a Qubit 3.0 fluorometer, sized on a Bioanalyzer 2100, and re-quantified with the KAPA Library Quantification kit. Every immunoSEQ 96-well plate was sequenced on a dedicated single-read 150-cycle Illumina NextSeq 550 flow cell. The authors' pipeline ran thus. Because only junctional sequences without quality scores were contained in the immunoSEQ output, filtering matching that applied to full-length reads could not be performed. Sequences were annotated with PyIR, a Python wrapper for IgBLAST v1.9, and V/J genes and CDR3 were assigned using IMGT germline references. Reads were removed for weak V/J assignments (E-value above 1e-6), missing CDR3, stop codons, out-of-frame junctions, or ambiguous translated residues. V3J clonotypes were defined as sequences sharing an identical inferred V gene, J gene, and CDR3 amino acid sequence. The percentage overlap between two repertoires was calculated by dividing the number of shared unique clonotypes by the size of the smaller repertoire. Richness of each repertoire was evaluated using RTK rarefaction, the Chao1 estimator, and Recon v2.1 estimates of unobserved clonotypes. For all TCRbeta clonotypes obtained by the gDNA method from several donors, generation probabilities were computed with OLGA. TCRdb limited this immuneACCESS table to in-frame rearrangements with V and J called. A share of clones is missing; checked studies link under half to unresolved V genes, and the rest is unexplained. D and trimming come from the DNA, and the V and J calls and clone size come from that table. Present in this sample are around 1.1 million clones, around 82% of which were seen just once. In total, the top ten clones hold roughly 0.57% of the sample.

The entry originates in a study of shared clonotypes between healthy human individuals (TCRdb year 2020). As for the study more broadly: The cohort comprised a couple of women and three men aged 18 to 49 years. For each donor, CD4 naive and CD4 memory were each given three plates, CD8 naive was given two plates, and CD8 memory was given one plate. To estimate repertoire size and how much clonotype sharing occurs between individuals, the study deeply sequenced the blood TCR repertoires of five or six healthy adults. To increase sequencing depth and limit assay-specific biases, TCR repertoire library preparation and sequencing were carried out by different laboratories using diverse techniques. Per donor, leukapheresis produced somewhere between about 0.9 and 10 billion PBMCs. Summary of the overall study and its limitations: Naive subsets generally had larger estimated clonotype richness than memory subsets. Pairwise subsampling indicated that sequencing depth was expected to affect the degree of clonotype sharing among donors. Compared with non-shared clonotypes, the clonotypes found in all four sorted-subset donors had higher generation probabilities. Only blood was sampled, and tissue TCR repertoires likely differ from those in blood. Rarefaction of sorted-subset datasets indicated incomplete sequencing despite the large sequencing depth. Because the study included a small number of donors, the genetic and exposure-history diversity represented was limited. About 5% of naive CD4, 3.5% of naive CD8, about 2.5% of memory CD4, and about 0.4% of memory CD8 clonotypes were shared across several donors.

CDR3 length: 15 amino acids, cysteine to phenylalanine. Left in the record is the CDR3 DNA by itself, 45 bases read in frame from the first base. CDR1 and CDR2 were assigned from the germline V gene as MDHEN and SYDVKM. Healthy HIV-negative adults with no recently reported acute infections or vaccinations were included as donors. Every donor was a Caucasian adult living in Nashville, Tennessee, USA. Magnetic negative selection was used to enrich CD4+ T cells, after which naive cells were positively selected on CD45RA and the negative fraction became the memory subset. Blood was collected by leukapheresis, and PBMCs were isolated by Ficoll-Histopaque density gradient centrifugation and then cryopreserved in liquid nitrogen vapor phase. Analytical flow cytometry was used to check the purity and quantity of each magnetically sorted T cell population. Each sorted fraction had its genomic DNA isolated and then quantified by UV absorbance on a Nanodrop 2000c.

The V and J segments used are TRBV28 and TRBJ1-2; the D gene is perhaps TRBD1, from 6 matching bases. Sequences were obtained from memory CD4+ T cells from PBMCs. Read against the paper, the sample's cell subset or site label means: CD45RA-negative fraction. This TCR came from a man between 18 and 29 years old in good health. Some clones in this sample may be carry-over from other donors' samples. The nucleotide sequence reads TGTGCCAGCAGTTTCCTCGACAGGAGTTATCTATGGGGGGCCTTC. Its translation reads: CASSFLDRSYLWGAF.